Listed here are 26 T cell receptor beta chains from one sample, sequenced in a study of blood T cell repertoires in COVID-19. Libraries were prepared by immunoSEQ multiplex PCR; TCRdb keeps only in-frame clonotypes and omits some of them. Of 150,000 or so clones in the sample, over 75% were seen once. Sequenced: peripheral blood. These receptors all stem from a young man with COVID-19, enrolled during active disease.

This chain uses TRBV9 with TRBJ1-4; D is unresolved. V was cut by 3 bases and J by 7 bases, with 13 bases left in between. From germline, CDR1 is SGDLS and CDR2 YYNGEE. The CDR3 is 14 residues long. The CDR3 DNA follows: TGTGCCAGCAGCGGACGGGGTCAGAGTGAAAAACTGTTTTTT. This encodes CASSGRGQSEKLFF.

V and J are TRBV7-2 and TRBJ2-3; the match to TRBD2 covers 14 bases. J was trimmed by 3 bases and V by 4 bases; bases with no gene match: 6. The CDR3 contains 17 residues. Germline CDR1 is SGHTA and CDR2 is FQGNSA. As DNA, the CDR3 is TGTGCCAGCAGCTACCGGACTAGCGGGAGGTTAACAGATACGCAGTATTTT. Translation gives CASSYRTSGRLTDTQYF.

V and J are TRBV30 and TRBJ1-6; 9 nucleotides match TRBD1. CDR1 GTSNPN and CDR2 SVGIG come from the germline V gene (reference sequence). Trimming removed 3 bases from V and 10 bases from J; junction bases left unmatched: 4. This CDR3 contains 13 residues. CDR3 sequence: CAWRGTGPSPLHF. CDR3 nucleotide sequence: TGTGCCTGGAGGGGGACAGGGCCATCACCCCTCCACTTT.

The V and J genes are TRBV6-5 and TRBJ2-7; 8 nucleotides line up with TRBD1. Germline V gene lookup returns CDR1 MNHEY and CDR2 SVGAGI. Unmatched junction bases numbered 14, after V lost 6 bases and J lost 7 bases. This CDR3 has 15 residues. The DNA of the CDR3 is TGTGCCAGCAGGGCGGCCGTCGACAGGGGTAAAGAGCAGTACTTC. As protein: CASRAAVDRGKEQYF.

For the CDR3, the DNA is TGTGCCAGCAGCTTTGATGGCCAGGCCTACAATGAGCAGTTCTTC. It encodes CASSFDGQAYNEQFF. The chain joins TRBV7-2 to TRBJ2-1; D not resolved. Per germline, CDR1 SGHTA and CDR2 FQGNSA. The length of the CDR3 is 15 residues. With 3 bases removed from V and 2 bases from J, the gap between germline ends came to 11 bases.

Written as DNA, the CDR3 is TGTGCCACCAGTGTCAGCGGGAGTGGCACAGATACGCAGTATTTT. This translates into CATSVSGSGTDTQYF. V gene TRBV24-1 combines with J gene TRBJ2-3; 8 nucleotides align to TRBD2. Per the germline V gene, CDR1 is KGHDR and CDR2 is SFDVKD. The CDR3 runs to 15 residues. J lost 1 base, V lost 5 bases, and 4 bases had no gene match.

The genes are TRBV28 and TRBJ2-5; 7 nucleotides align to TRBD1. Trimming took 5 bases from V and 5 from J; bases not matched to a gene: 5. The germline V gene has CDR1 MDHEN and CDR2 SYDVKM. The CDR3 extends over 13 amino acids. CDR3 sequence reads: CASSRRGTETQYF. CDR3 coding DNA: TGTGCCAGCAGTCGCAGGGGGACGGAGACCCAGTACTTC.

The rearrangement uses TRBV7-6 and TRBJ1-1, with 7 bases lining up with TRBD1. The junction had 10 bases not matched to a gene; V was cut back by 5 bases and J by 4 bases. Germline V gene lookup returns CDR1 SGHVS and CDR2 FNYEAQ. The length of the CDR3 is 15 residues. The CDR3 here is CASSQGVGGLTEAFF. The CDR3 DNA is TGTGCCAGCAGCCAGGGGGTCGGGGGACTCACTGAAGCTTTCTTT.

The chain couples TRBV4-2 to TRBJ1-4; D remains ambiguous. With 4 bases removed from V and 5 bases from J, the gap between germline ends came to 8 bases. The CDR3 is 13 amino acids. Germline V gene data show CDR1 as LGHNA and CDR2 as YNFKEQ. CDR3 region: CASSPAGNEKLFF. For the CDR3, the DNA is TGTGCCAGCAGCCCCGCGGGGAATGAAAAACTGTTTTTT.

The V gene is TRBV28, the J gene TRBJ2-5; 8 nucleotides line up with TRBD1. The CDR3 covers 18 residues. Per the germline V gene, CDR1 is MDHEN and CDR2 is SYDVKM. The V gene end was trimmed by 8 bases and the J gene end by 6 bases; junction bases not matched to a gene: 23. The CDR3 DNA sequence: TGTGCCAGCTCCTACCCTCAACCAACGACAGGGGTTAGGAAGACCCAGTACTTC. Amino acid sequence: CASSYPQPTTGVRKTQYF.

The CDR3 loop reads CASSMGQGIANEQFF. The CDR3 DNA sequence: TGTGCCAGTAGTATGGGACAAGGCATTGCTAATGAGCAGTTCTTC. The chain couples TRBV19 to TRBJ2-1; the D gene is possibly TRBD1 (6 bases). Trimming took off 3 bases at V and 7 bases at J, with 16 bases between the two ends. The CDR3 extends over 15 amino acids. Germline CDR1 LNHDA, CDR2 SQIVND (reference sequence).

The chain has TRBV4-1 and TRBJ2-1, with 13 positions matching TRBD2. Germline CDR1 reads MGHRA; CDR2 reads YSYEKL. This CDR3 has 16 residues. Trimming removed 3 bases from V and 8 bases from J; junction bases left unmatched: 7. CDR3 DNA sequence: TGCGCCAGCAGCCAGGGACTAGCGGGGAGGAGAGATGAGCAGTTCTTC. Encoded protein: CASSQGLAGRRDEQFF.

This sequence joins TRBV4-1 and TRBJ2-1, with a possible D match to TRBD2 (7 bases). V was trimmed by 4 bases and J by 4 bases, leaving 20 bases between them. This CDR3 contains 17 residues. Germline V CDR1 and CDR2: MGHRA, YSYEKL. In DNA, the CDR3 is TGCGCCAGCAGCCCCTCGGGGGCGGGAGAGGCGTACAATGAGCAGTTCTTC. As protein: CASSPSGAGEAYNEQFF.

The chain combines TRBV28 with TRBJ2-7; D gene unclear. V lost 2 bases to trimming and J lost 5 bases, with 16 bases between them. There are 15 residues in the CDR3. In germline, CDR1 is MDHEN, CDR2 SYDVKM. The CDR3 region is CASSLPDRRVNEQYF. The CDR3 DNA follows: TGTGCCAGCAGTTTACCCGATCGACGGGTAAACGAGCAGTACTTC.

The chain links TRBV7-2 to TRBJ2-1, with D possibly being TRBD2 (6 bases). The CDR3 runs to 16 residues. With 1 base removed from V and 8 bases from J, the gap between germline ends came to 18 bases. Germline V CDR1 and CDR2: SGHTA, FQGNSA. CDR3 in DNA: TGTGCCAGCAGCTTAGGGGGAGGCCCCCGACCCCATGAGCAGTTCTTC. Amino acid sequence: CASSLGGGPRPHEQFF.

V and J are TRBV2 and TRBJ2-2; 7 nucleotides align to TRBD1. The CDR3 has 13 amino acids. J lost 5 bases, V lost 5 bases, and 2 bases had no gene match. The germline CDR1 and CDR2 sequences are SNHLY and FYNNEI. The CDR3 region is CASSLRGTGELFF. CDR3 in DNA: TGTGCCAGCAGTCTCAGGGGGACCGGGGAGCTGTTTTTT.

The DNA for the CDR3 is TGTGCCAGCAGCCGAGCGGGACAGGGGGTCAACGAGCAGTACTTC. It encodes CASSRAGQGVNEQYF. The V and J genes are TRBV6-5 and TRBJ2-7; TRBD1 agrees at 11 bases. The CDR3 covers 15 residues. V shed 6 bases, J shed 5 bases, and the junction held 9 bases outside the gene matches. Looked up from germline, CDR1 is MNHEY and CDR2 is SVGAGI.

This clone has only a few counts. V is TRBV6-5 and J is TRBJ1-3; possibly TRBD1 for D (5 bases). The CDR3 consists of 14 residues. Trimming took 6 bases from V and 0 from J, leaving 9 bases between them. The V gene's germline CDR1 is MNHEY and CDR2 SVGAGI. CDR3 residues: CASSDRASGNTIYF. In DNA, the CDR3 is TGTGCCAGCAGCGACAGAGCCTCTGGAAACACCATATATTTT.

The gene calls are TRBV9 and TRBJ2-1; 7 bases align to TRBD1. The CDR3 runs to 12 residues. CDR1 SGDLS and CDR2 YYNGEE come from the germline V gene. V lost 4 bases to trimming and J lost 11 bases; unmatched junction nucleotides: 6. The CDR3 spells CASSPGGSQQFF. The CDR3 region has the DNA TGTGCCAGCAGCCCAGGGGGATCGCAGCAGTTCTTC. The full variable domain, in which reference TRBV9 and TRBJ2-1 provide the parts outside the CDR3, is DSGVTQTPKHLITATGQRVTLRCSPRSGDLSVYWYQQSLDQGLQFLIQYYNGEERAKGNILERFSAQQFPDLHSELNLSSLELGDSALYFCASSPGGSQQFFGPGTRLTVL.

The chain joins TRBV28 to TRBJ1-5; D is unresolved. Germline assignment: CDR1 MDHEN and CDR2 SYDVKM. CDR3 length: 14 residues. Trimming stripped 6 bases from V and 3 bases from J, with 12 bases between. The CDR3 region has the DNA TGTGCCAGCAGCGACGACATAACCAATCAGCCCCAGCATTTT. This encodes CASSDDITNQPQHF. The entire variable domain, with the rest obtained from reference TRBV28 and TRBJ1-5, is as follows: DVKVTQSSRYLVKRTGEKVFLECVQDMDHENMFWYRQDPGLGLRLIYFSYDVKMKEKGDIPEGYSVSREKKERFSLILESASTNQTSMYLCASSDDITNQPQHFGDGTRLSIL.

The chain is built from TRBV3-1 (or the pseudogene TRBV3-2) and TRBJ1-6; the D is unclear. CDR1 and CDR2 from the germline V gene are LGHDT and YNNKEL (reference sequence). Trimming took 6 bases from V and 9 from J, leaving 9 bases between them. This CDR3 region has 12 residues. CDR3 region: CASRHEGSPLHF. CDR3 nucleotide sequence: TGTGCCAGCAGGCATGAGGGTTCACCCCTCCACTTT.

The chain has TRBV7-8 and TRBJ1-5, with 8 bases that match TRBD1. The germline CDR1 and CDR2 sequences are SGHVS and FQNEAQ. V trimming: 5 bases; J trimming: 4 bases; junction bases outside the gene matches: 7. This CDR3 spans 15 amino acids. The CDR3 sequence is CASSPGGGRNQPQHF. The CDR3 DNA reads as TGTGCCAGCAGCCCAGGGGGCGGAAGAAATCAGCCCCAGCATTTT.

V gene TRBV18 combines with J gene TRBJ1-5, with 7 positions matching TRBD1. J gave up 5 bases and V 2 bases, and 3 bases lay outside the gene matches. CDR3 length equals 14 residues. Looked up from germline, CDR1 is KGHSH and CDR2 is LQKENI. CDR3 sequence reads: CASSPRQGDQPQHF. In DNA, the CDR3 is TGTGCCAGCTCACCAAGACAGGGTGATCAGCCCCAGCATTTT.

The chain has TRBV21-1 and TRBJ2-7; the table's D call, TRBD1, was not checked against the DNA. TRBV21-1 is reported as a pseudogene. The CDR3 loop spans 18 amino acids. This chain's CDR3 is CASSKGTLSGTDSYEQYF. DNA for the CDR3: TGTGCCAGCAGCAAAGGGACCTTGTCCGGGACAGACTCCTACGAGCAGTACTTC.

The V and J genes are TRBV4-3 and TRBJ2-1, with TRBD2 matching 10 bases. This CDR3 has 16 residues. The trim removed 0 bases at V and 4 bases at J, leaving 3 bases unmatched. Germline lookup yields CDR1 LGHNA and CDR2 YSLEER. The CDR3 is CASSQEGLAEYNEQFF. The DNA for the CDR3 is TGCGCCAGCAGCCAAGAAGGACTAGCGGAGTACAATGAGCAGTTCTTC.

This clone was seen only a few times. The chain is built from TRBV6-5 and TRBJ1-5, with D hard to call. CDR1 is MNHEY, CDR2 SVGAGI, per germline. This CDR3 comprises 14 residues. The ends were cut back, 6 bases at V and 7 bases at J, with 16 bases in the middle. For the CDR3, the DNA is TGTGCCAGCAGCCGCAACGGCCGAGGACAGCCCCAGCATTTT. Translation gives CASSRNGRGQPQHF.